A single sample is the source of the 6 T cell receptor beta chains below, sequenced in a study of blood T cell repertoires in COVID-19. The data were produced by immunoSEQ multiplex PCR, yet TCRdb's version contains in-frame clones alone and is incomplete. The data show tens of thousands of clones, over 75% seen once. The sample was peripheral blood. The receptor set was obtained from a man older than 75 with acute or convalescent COVID-19.

The chain employs TRBV5-1 and TRBJ2-1; D not resolved. The CDR3 sequence is 11 residues long. V was trimmed by 2 bases and J by 7 bases, leaving 4 bases between them. From germline, CDR1 is SGHRS and CDR2 YFSETQ. The CDR3 coding sequence is TGCGCCAGCAGCTTACAGAATGAGCAGTTCTTC. It is translated as CASSLQNEQFF.

The chain carries TRBV5-4 and TRBJ2-1, with 16 bases fitting TRBD2. This CDR3 region has 19 residues. After removal of 4 bases from V and 6 bases from J, the junction contained 13 bases not matched to a gene. Germline V gene sequence: CDR1 SGHNT, CDR2 YYREEE (reference sequence). CDR3 bases: TGTGCCAGCAGCCAAGGGACTAGCGGGAGGGGCCGGGGGTTCAATGAGCAGTTCTTC. As protein: CASSQGTSGRGRGFNEQFF.

The chain is built from TRBV9 and TRBJ1-4; D is unresolved. V lost 0 bases and J 8 bases, leaving 14 bases between the germline ends. This CDR3 is built from 15 residues. Germline V lookup: CDR1 SGDLS, CDR2 YYNGEE. CDR3 amino acids: CASSVAVSLNEKLFF. As DNA, the CDR3 is TGTGCCAGCAGCGTAGCTGTCAGTTTAAACGAAAAACTGTTTTTT.

The V call is TRBV9, the J call TRBJ1-1; D call uncertain. CDR1 and CDR2 from the germline V gene are SGDLS and YYNGEE. The CDR3 extends over 14 amino acids. V lost 1 base, J lost 2 bases, and 9 bases lay in between. In DNA form, the CDR3 reads TGTGCCAGCAGCGTAATGTCGAGTAACACTGAAGCTTTCTTT. Translation gives CASSVMSSNTEAFF.

The rearrangement uses TRBV5-1 and TRBJ1-5; TRBD1 agrees at 9 bases. The germline CDR1 and CDR2 sequences are SGHRS and YFSETQ. The CDR3 sequence is 15 residues long. Trimming cost V 2 bases and J 5 bases; bases outside gene matches: 5. The chain's CDR3 is CASSFGTGLDQPQHF. CDR3 coding DNA: TGCGCCAGCAGCTTCGGGACAGGGCTCGATCAGCCCCAGCATTTT. Based on the CDR3 plus reference TRBV5-1 and TRBJ1-5, the full variable domain is KAGVTQTPRYLIKTRGQQVTLSCSPISGHRSVSWYQQTPGQGLQFLFEYFSETQRNKGNFPGRFSGRQFSNSRSEMNVSTLELGDSALYLCASSFGTGLDQPQHFGDGTRLSIL.

The chain uses TRBV15 and TRBJ1-4; D is ambiguous. Germline values: CDR1 LNHNV, CDR2 YYDKDF (reference sequence). This CDR3 contains 14 residues. V was trimmed by 2 bases and J by 12 bases, leaving 16 bases between them. DNA of the CDR3: TGTGCCACCAGCAGACTTCAGGAAACGGAGGAACTGTTTTTT. Translated, it gives CATSRLQETEELFF.